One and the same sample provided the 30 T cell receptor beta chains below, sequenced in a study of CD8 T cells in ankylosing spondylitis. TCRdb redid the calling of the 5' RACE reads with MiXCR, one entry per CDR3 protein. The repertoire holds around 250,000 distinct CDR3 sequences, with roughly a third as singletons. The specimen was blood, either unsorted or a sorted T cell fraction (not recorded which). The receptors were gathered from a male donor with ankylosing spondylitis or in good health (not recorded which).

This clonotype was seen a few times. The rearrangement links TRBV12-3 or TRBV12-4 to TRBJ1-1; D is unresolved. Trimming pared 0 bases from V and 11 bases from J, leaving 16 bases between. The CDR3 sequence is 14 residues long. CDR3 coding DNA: TGTGCCAGCAGTTTAGCGCAGCTGGTGTCGTATGCTTTCTTT. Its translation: CASSLAQLVSYAFF.

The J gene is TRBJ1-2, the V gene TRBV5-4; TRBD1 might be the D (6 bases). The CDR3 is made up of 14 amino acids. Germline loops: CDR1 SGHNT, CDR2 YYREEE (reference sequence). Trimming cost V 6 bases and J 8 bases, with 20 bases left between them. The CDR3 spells CASTGGQIPLGYTF. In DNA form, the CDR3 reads TGTGCCAGCACCGGAGGACAGATCCCTCTCGGCTACACCTTC.

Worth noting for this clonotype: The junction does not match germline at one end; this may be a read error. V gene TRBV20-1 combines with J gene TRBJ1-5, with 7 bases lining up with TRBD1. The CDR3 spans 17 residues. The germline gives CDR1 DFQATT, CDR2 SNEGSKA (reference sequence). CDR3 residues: CGAGLTGSKRSNQPQHF. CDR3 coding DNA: TGCGGTGCTGGGCTGACAGGGTCTAAGCGTAGCAATCAGCCCCAGCATTTT.

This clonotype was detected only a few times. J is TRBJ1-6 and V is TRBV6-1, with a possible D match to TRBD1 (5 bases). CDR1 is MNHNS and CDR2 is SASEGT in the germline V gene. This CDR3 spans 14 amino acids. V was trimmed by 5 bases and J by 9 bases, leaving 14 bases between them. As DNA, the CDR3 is TGTGCCAGCAGTCCCCGACAGACGGGTTCACCCCTCCACTTT. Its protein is CASSPRQTGSPLHF.

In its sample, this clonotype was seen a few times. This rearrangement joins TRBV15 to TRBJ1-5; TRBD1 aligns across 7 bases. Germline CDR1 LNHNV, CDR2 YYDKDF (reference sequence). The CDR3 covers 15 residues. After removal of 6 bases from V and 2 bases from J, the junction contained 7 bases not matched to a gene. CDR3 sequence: CATSEGASRNQPQHF. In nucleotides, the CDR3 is TGTGCCACCAGTGAGGGGGCGTCACGCAATCAGCCCCAGCATTTT.

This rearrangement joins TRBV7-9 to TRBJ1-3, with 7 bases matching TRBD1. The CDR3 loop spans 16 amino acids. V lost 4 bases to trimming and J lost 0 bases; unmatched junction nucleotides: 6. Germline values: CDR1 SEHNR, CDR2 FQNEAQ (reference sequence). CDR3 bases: TGTGCCAGCAGCTCTCTCCGGGACAGCTCTGGAAACACCATATATTTT. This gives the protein CASSSLRDSSGNTIYF. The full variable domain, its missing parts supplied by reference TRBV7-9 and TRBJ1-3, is DTGVSQNPRHKITKRGQNVTFRCDPISEHNRLYWYRQTLGQGPEFLTYFQNEAQLEKSRLLSDRFSAERPKGSFSTLEIQRTEQGDSAMYLCASSSLRDSSGNTIYFGEGSWLTVV.

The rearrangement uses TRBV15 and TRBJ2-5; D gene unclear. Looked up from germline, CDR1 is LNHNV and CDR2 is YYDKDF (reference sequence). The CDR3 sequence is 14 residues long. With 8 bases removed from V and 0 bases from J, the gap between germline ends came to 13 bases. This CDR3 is CATPTSRDQETQYF. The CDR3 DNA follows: TGTGCCACCCCAACCAGTAGGGACCAAGAGACCCAGTACTTC.

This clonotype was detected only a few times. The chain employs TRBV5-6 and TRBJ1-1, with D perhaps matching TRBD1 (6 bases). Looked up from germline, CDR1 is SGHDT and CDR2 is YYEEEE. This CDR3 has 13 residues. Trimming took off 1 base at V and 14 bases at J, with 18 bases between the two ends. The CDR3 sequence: CASSLIQGDFKFF. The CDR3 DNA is TGTGCCAGCAGCTTGATACAGGGAGATTTCAAGTTCTTT.

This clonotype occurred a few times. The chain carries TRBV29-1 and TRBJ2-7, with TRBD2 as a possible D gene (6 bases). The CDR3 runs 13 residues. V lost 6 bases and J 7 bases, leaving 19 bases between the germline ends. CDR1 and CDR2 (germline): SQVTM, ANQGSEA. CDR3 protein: CSVDRGLEGEQYF. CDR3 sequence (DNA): TGCAGCGTGGATCGGGGGTTAGAAGGGGAGCAGTACTTC.

CDR3 DNA: TGTGCCAGCAGTTCACGAGGAGGCTGGGGAGCGGGGGCCTACACCGGGGAGCTGTTTTTT. Translated, it gives CASSSRGGWGAGAYTGELFF. The chain uses TRBV6-2 or TRBV6-3 and TRBJ2-2, with TRBD2 matching 8 bases. J gave up 3 bases and V 4 bases, and 19 bases lay outside the gene matches. CDR3 size: 20 residues. Looked up from germline, CDR1 is MNHEY and CDR2 is SVGEGT.

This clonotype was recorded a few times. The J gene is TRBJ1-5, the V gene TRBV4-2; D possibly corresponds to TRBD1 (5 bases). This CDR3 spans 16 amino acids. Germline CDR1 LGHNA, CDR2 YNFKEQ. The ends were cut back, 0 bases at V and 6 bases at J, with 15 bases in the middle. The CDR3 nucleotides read TGTGCCAGCAGCCAAGAAGGGGCCCCCGGCAGTCAGCCCCAGCATTTT. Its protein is CASSQEGAPGSQPQHF.

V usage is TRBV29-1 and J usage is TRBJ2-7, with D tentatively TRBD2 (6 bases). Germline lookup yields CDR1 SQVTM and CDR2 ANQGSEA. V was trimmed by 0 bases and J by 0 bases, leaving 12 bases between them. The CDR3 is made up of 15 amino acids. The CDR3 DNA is TGCAGCGTTGAAGATCTTAGCGGAAGCTCCTACGAGCAGTACTTC. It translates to CSVEDLSGSSYEQYF.

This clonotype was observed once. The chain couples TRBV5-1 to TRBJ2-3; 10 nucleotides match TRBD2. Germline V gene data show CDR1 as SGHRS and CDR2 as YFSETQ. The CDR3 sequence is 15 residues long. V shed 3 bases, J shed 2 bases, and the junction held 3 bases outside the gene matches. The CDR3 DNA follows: TGCGCCAGCAGCTCCCTAGCGGGGGCCACAGATACGCAGTATTTT. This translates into CASSSLAGATDTQYF.

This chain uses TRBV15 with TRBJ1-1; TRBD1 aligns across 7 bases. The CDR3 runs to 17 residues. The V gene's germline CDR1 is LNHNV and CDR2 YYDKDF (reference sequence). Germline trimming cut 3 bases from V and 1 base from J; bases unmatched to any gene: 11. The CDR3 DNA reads TGTGCCACCAGCAGTACCCAAACCTACAGGGGGAACACTGAAGCTTTCTTT. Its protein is CATSSTQTYRGNTEAFF.

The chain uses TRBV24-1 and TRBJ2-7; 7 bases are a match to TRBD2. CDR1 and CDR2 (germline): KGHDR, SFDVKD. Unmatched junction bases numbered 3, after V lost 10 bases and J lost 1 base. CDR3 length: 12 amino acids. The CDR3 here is CATSGGSYEQYF. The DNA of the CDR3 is TGTGCCACTTCGGGGGGATCCTACGAGCAGTACTTC.

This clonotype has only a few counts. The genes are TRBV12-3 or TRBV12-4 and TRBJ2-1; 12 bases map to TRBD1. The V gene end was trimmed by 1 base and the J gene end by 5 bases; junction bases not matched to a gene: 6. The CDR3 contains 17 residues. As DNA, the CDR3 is TGTGCCAGCAGTTTAGACTGGGGACAGGGGGCTAACAATGAGCAGTTCTTC. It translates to CASSLDWGQGANNEQFF.

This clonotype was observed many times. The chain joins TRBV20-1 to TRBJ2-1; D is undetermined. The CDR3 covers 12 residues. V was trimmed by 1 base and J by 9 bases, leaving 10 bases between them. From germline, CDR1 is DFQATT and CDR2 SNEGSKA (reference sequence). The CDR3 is CSARGDTGEQFF. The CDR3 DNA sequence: TGCAGTGCTAGAGGGGATACCGGTGAGCAGTTCTTC.

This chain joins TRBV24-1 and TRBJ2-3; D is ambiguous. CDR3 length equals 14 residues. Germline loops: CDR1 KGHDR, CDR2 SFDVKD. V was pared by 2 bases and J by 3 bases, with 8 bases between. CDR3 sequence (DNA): TGTGCCACCAGTGATTCTGGACGGACAGATACGCAGTATTTT. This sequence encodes CATSDSGRTDTQYF.

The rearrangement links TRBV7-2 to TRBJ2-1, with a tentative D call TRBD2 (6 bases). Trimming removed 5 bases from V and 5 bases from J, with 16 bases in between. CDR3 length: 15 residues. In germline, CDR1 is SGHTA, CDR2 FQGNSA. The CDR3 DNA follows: TGTGCCAGCAGCCACATCCCGGGCGGGGACAATGAGCAGTTCTTC. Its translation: CASSHIPGGDNEQFF.

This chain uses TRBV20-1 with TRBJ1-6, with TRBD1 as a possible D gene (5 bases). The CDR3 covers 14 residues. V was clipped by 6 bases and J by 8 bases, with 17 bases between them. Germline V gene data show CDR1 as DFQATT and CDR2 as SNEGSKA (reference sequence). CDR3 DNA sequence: TGCAGTGCGCCGGGGACCTTTGCCCATTCACCCCTCCACTTT. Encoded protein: CSAPGTFAHSPLHF.

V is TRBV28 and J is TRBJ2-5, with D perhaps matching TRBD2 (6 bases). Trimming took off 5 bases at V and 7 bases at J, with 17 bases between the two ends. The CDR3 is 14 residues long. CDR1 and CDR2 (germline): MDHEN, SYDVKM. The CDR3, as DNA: TGTGCCAGCAGTCTCCCCGGGGAGGAGGCGACCCAGTACTTC. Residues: CASSLPGEEATQYF.

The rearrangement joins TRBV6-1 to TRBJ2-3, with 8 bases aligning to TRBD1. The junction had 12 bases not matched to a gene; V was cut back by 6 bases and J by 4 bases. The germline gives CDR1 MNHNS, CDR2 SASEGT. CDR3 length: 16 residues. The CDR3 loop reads CASSSPVGTGPDTQYF. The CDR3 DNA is TGTGCCAGCAGCTCCCCAGTGGGGACAGGCCCAGATACGCAGTATTTT.

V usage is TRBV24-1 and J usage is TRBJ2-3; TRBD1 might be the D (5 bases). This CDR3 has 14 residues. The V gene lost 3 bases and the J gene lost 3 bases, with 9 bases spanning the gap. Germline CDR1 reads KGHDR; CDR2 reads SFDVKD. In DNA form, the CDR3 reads TGTGCCACCAGTGATAGGGGTTCAACAGATACGCAGTATTTT. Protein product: CATSDRGSTDTQYF.

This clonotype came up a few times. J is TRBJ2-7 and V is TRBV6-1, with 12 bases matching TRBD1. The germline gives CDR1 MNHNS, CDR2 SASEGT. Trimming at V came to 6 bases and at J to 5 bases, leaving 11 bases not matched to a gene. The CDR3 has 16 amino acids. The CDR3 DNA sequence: TGTGCCAGCAGGAAGTTCTTGGGACAGGGGGCCCACGAGCAGTACTTC. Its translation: CASRKFLGQGAHEQYF.

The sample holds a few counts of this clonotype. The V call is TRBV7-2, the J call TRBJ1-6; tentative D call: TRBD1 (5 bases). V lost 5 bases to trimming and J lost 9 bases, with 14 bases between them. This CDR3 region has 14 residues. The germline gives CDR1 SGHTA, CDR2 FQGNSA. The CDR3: CASSPLRGGSPLHF. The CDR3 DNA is TGTGCCAGCAGCCCCCTGAGGGGCGGTTCACCCCTCCACTTT.

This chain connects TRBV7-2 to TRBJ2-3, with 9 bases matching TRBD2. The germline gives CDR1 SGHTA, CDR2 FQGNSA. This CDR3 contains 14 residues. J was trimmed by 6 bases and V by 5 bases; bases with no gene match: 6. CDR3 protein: CASSKSGGRDTQYF. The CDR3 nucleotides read TGTGCCAGCAGCAAGAGCGGGGGGAGGGATACGCAGTATTTT.

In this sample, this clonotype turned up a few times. In nucleotides, the CDR3 is TGTGCCAGCAGCAAGGGACATACCTACGAGCAGTACTTC. Protein sequence: CASSKGHTYEQYF. This chain uses TRBV28 with TRBJ2-7; maybe TRBD1 (6 bases). The CDR3 has 13 amino acids. In germline, CDR1 is MDHEN, CDR2 SYDVKM. V was clipped by 6 bases and J by 2 bases, with 11 bases between them.

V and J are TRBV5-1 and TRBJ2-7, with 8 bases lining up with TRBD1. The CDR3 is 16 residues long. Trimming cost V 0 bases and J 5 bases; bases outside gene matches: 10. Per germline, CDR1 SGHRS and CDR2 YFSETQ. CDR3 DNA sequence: TGCGCCAGCAGCTTGGCCGGGACAGGTCCATGGGACGAGCAGTACTTC. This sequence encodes CASSLAGTGPWDEQYF.

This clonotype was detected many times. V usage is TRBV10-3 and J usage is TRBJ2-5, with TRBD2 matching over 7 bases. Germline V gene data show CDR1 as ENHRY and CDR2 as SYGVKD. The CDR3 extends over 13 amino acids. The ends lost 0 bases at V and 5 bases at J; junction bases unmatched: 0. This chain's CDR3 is CAISESSGETQYF. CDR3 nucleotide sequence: TGTGCCATCAGTGAGTCTAGCGGGGAGACCCAGTACTTC.

Here the CDR3 reads CASSYFRPPQETQYF. The CDR3, as DNA: TGTGCCAGCAGTTACTTCAGGCCGCCCCAAGAGACCCAGTACTTC. V is TRBV6-5 and J is TRBJ2-5; D is undetermined. V lost 1 base and J lost 1, with 10 bases in between. Germline values: CDR1 MNHEY, CDR2 SVGAGI. The CDR3 covers 15 residues.